This note documents a single TCR beta chain sequence. What it recognizes is unknown. This sample was taken from a study of CXCR3-negative and CXCR3-positive naive CD8 T cells. Study-wide results and limits: Similar TRBV-TRBJ usage was seen in naive cells (both CXCR3-negative and CXCR3-positive), but memory cells differed.

TRB cDNA libraries were made by UMI-labeled 5' RACE. TCRdb reprocessed the 5' RACE reads; each CDR3 protein has one entry and no DNA is given. The sample table includes 48,000 or so distinct CDR3 sequences. The CDR3 contains 14 residues. CDR1 is MGHRA and CDR2 is YSYEKL in the germline V gene. The specimen sequenced was memory CD8+ T cells from blood. The chain joins TRBV4-1 to TRBJ1-1. The sequence derives from a human donor in good health. Some clones in this sample may be carry-over from other donors' samples. CDR3: CASSQDIRWTEAFF.